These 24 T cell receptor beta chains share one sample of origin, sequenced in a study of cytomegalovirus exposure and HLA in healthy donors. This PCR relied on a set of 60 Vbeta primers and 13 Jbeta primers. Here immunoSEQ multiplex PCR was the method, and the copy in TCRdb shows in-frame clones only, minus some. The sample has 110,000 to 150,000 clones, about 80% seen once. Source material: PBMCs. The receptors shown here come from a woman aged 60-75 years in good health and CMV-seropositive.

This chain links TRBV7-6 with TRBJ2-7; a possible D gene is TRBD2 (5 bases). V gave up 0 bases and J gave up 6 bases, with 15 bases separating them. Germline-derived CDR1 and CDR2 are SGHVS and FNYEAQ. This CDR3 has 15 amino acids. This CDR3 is CASSLALGAPLEQYF. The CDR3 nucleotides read TGTGCCAGCAGCTTAGCACTAGGAGCGCCCCTCGAGCAGTACTTC.

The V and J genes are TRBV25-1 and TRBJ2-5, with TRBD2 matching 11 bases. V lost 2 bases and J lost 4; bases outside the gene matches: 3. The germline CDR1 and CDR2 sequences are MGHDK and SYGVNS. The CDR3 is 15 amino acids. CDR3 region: CASSEITSGRETQYF. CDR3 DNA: TGTGCCAGCAGTGAAATCACTAGCGGGAGAGAGACCCAGTACTTC.

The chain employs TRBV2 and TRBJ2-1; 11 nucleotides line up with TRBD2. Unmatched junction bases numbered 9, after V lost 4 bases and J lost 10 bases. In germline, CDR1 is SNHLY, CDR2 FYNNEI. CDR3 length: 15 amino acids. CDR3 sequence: CASSGATSGRLEQFF. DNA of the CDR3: TGTGCCAGCAGTGGGGCCACTAGCGGGAGATTGGAGCAGTTCTTC.

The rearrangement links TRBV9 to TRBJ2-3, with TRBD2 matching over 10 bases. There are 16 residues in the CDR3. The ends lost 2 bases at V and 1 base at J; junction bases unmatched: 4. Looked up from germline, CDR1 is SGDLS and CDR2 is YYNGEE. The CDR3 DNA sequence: TGTGCCAGCAGCGTGGGGACTAGCGACCGCACAGATACGCAGTATTTT. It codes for CASSVGTSDRTDTQYF.

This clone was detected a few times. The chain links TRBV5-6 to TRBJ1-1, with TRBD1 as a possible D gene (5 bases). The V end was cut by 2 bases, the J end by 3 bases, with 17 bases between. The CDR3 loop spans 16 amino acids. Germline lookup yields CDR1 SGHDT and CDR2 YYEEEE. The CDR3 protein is CASSFGRGGRHTEAFF. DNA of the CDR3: TGTGCCAGCAGCTTTGGGAGGGGTGGGCGACACACTGAAGCTTTCTTT. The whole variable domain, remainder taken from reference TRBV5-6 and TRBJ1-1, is DAGVTQSPTHLIKTRGQQVTLRCSPKSGHDTVSWYQQALGQGPQFIFQYYEEEERQRGNFPDRFSGHQFPNYSSELNVNALLLGDSALYLCASSFGRGGRHTEAFFGQGTRLTVV.

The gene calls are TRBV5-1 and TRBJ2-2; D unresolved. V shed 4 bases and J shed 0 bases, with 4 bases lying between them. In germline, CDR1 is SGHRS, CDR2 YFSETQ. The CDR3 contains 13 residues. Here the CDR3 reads CASSQTNTGELFF. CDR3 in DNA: TGCGCCAGCAGCCAAACGAACACCGGGGAGCTGTTTTTT. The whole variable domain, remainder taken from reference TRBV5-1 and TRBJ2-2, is KAGVTQTPRYLIKTRGQQVTLSCSPISGHRSVSWYQQTPGQGLQFLFEYFSETQRNKGNFPGRFSGRQFSNSRSEMNVSTLELGDSALYLCASSQTNTGELFFGEGSRLTVL.

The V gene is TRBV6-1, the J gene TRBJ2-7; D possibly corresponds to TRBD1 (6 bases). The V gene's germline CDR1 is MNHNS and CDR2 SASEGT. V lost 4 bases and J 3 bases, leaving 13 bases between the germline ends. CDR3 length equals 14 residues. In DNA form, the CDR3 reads TGTGCCAGCAGTGGAATAGGACAGAACTACGAGCAGTACTTC. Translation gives CASSGIGQNYEQYF.

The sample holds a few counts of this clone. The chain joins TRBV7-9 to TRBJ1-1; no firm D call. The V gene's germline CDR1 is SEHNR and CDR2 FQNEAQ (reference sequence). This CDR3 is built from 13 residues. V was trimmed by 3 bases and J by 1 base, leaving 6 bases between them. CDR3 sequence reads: CASSFSGNTEAFF. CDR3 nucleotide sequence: TGTGCCAGCAGCTTCTCCGGGAACACTGAAGCTTTCTTT.

Here the CDR3 reads CASSLYSPLGSYEQYF. The CDR3 DNA reads as TGTGCCAGCAGTTTATATTCCCCCCTCGGTTCCTACGAGCAGTACTTC. The chain uses TRBV27 and TRBJ2-7; D gene ambiguous. The CDR3 has 16 residues. Germline V lookup: CDR1 MNHEY, CDR2 SMNVEV (reference sequence). Trimming pared 1 base from V and 1 base from J, leaving 14 bases between.

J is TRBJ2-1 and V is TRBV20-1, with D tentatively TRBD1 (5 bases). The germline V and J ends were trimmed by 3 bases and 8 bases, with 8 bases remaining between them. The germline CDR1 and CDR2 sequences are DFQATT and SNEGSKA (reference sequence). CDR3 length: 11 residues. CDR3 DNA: TGCAGTGCTAGTCCCAGGGATGAGCAGTTCTTC. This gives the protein CSASPRDEQFF.

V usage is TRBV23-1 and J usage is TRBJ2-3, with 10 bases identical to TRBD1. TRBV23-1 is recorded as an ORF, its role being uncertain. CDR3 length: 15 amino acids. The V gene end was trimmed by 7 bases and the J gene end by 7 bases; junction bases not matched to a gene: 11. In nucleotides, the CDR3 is TGCGCCAGCACCTGTGGCGACAGGGGGCTATATACGCAGTATTTT. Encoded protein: CASTCGDRGLYTQYF.

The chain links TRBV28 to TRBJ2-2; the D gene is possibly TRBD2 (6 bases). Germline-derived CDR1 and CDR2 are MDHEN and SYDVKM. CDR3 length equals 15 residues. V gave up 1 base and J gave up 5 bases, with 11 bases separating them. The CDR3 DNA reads TGTGCCAGCAGTTTATTTCATGGGGGGACCGGGGAGCTGTTTTTT. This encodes CASSLFHGGTGELFF. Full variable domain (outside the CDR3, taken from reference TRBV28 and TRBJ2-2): DVKVTQSSRYLVKRTGEKVFLECVQDMDHENMFWYRQDPGLGLRLIYFSYDVKMKEKGDIPEGYSVSREKKERFSLILESASTNQTSMYLCASSLFHGGTGELFFGEGSRLTVL.

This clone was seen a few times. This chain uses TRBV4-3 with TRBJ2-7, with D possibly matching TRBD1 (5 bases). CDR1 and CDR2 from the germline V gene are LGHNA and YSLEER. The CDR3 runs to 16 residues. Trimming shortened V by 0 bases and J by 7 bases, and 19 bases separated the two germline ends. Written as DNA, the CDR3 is TGCGCCAGCAGCCAAGAATGGGGCAGCCAACGTGGGGAGCAGTACTTC. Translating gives CASSQEWGSQRGEQYF.

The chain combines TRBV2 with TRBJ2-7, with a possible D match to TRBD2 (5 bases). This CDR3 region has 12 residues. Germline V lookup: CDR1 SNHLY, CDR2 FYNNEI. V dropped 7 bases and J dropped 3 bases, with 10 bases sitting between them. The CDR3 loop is CASTGSYYEQYF. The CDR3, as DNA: TGTGCCAGCACGGGGAGCTACTACGAGCAGTACTTC.

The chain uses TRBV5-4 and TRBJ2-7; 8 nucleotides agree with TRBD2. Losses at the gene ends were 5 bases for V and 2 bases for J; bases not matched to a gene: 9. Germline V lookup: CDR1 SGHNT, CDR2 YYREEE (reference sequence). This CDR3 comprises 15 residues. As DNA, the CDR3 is TGTGCCAGCAGTCAAACTAGCGGAGTAACCTACGAGCAGTACTTC. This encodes CASSQTSGVTYEQYF.

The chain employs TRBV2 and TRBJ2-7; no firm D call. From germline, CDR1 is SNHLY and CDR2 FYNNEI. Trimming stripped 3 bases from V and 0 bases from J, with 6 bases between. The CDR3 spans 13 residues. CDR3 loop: CASSDAYSYEQYF. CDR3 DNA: TGTGCCAGCAGTGATGCGTACTCCTACGAGCAGTACTTC.

The DNA of the CDR3 is TGTGCCAGCAGCGTAGAGGGGCAAACTGAAAAACTGTTTTTT. Translated: CASSVEGQTEKLFF. J is TRBJ1-4 and V is TRBV9, with a tentative D call TRBD1 (5 bases). The germline V gene encodes CDR1 SGDLS and CDR2 YYNGEE. Trimming removed 0 bases at V and 7 bases at J, with 10 bases between. This CDR3 has 14 residues.

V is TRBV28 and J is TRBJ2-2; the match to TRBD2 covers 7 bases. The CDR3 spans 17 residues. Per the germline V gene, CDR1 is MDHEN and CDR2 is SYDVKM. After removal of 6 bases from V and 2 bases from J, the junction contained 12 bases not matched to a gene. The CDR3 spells CASSLPPGEGNTGELFF. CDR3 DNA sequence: TGTGCCAGCAGCCTTCCCCCGGGGGAGGGTAACACCGGGGAGCTGTTTTTT.

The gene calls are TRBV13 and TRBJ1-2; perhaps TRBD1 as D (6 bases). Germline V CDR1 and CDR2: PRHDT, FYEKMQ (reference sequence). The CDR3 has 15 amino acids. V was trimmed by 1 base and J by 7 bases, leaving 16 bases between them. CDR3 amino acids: CASSLVGDTFPGYTF. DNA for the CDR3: TGTGCCAGCAGCTTAGTGGGGGACACTTTCCCTGGCTACACCTTC.

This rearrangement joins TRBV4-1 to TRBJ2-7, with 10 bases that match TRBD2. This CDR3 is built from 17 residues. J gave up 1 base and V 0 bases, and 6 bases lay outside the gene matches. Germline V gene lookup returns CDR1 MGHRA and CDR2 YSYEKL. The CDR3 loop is CASSQEPASGSSYEQYF. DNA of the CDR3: TGCGCCAGCAGCCAAGAACCCGCTAGCGGGAGTTCCTACGAGCAGTACTTC.

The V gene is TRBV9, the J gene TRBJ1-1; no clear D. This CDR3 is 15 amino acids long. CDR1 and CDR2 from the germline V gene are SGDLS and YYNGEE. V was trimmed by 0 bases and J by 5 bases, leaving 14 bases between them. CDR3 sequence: CASSVAENRTTEAFF. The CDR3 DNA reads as TGTGCCAGCAGCGTAGCTGAAAACAGAACTACTGAAGCTTTCTTT.

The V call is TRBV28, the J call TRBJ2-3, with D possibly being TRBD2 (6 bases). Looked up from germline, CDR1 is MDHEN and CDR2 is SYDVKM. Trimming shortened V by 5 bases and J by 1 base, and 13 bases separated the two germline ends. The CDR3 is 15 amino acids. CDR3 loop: CASSPRRDRTDTQYF. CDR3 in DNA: TGTGCCAGCAGTCCACGGCGGGACCGCACAGATACGCAGTATTTT.

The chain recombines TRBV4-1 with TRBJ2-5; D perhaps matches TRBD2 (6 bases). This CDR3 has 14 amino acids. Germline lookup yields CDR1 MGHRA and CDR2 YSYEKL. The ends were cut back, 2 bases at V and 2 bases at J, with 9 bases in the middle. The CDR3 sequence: CASSQLRGQETQYF. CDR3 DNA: TGCGCCAGCAGCCAATTGCGGGGACAAGAGACCCAGTACTTC.

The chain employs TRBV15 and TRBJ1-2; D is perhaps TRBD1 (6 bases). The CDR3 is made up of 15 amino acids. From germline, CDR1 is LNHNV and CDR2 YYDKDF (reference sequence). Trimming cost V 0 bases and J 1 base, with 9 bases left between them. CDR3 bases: TGTGCCACCAGCAGAGAGCCAGGGGATAACTATGGCTACACCTTC. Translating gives CATSREPGDNYGYTF.